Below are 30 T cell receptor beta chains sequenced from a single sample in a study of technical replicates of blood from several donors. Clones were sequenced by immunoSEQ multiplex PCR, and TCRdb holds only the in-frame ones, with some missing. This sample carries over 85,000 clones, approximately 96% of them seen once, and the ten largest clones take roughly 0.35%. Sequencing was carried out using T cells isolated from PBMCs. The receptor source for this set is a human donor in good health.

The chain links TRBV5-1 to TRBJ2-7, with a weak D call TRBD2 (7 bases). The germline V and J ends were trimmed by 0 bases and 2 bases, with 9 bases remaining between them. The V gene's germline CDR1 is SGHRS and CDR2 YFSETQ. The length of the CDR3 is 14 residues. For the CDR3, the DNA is TGCGCCAGCAGCTTGGCCGGGGGGCCCTACGAGCAGTACTTC. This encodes CASSLAGGPYEQYF.

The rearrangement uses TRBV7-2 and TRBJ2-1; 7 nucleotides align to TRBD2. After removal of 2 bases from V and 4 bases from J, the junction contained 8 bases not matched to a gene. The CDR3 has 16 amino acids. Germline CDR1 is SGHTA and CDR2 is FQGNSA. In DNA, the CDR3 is TGTGCCAGCAGCTTAATAGGTGCGGGAGCTTACAATGAGCAGTTCTTC. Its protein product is CASSLIGAGAYNEQFF.

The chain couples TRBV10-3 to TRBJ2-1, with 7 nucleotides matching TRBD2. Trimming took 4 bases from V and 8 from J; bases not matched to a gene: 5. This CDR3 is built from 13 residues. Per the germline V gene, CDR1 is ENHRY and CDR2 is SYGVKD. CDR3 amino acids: CAISVTGGHEQFF. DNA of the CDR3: TGTGCCATCAGTGTAACGGGAGGACATGAGCAGTTCTTC.

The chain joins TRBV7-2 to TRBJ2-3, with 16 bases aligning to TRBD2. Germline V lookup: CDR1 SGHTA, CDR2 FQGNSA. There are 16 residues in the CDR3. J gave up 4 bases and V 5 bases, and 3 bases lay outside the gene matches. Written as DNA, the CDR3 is TGTGCCAGCAGCCCGGGACTAGCGGGAGGGGCAGATACGCAGTATTTT. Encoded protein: CASSPGLAGGADTQYF.

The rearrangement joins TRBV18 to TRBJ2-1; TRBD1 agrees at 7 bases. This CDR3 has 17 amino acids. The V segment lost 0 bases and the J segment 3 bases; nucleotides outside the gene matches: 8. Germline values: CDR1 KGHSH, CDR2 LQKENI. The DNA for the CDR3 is TGTGCCAGCTCACCACCGGGCTCCACAGGGGTCTACAATGAGCAGTTCTTC. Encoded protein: CASSPPGSTGVYNEQFF.

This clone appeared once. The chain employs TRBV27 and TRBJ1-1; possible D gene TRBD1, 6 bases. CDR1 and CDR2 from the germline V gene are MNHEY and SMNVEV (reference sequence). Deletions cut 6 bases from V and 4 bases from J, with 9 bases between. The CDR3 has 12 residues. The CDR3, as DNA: TGTGCCAGCAGCCCAGGGGCCACTGAAGCTTTCTTT. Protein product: CASSPGATEAFF.

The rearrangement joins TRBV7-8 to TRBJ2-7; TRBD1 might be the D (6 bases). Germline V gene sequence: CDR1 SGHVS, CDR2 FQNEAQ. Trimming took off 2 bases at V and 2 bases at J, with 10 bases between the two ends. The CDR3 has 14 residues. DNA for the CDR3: TGTGCCAGCAGCTTACGGCAGGGGCCCTACGAGCAGTACTTC. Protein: CASSLRQGPYEQYF.

The CDR3 DNA reads TGCGCCAGCAGCCCCCGGGACAGGGGGCTTCCCGTCGGGGGTTACGAGCAGTACTTC. It codes for CASSPRDRGLPVGGYEQYF. The rearrangement links TRBV5-1 to TRBJ2-7, with 12 bases that match TRBD1. The CDR3 is 19 residues long. V dropped 4 bases and J dropped 4; count of bases not matched to a gene: 18. Germline loops: CDR1 SGHRS, CDR2 YFSETQ.

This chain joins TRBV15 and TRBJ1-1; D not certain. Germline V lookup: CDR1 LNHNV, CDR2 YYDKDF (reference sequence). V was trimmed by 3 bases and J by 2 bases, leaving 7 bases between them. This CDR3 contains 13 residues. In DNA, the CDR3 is TGTGCCACCAGCAGTAGCTTTAACACTGAAGCTTTCTTT. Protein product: CATSSSFNTEAFF.

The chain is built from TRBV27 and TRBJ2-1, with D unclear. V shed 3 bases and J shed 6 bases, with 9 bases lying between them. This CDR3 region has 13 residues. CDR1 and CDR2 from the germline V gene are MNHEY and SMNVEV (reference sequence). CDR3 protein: CASSLSSRNEQFF. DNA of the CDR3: TGTGCCAGCAGTTTGAGCTCCCGCAATGAGCAGTTCTTC.

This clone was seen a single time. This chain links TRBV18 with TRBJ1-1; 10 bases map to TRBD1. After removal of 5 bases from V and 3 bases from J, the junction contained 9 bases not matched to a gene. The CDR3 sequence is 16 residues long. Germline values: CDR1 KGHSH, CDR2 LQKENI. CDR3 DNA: TGTGCCAGCTCATTTCAAACCGGGACAGGGGACACTGAAGCTTTCTTT. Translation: CASSFQTGTGDTEAFF.

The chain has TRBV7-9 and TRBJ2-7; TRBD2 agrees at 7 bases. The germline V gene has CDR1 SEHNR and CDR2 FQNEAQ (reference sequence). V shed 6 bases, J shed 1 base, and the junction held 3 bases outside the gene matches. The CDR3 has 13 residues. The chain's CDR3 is CASRLAASYEQYF. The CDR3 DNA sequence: TGTGCCAGCAGGCTAGCGGCATCCTACGAGCAGTACTTC.

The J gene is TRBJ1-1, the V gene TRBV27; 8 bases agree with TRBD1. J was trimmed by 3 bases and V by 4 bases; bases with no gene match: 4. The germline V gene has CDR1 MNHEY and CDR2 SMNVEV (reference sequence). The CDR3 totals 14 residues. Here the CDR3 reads CASSWTGKYTEAFF. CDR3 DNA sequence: TGTGCCAGCAGTTGGACAGGGAAGTACACTGAAGCTTTCTTT.

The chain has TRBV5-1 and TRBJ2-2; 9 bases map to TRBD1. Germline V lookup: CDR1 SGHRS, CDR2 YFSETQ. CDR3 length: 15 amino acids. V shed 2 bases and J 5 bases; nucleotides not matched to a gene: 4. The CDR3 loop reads CASSFQQGATGELFF. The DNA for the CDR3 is TGCGCCAGCAGCTTTCAACAGGGGGCAACCGGGGAGCTGTTTTTT.

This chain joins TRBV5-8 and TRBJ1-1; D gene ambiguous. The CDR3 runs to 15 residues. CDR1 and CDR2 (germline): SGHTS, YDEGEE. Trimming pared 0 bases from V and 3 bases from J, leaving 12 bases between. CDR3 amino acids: CASSLATAPYTEAFF. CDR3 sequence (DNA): TGTGCCAGCAGCTTGGCGACTGCCCCTTACACTGAAGCTTTCTTT. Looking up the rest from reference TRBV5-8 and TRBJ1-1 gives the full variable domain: EAGVTQSPTHLIKTRGQQATLRCSPISGHTSVYWYQQALGLGLQFLLWYDEGEERNRGNFPPRFSGRQFPNYSSELNVNALELEDSALYLCASSLATAPYTEAFFGQGTRLTVV.

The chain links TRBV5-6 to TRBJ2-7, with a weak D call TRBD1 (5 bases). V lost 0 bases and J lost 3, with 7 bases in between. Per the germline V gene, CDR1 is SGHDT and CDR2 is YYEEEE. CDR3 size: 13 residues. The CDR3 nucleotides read TGTGCCAGCAGCTTGGGGACATACTACGAGCAGTACTTC. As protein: CASSLGTYYEQYF.

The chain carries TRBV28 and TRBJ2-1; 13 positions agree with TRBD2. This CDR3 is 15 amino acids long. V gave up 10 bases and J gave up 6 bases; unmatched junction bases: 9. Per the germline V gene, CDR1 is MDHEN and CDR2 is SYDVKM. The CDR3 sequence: CATRTSGSLVNEQFF. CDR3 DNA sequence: TGTGCCACCCGGACTAGCGGGAGTCTGGTCAATGAGCAGTTCTTC.

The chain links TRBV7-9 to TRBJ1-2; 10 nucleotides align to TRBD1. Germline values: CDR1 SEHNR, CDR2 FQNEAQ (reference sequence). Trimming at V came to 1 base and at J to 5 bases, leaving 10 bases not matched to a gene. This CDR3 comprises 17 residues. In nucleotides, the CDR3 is TGTGCCAGCAGCTTAGGGGGGACAGGGGTTACCTATTATGGCTACACCTTC. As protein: CASSLGGTGVTYYGYTF.

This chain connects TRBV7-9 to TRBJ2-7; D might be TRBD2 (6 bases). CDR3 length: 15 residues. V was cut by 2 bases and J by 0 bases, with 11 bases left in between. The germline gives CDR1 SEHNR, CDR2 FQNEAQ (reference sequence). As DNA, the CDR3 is TGTGCCAGCAGCTTATGGACTACCTCCTCCTACGAGCAGTACTTC. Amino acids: CASSLWTTSSYEQYF. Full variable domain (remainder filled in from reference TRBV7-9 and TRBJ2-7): DTGVSQNPRHKITKRGQNVTFRCDPISEHNRLYWYRQTLGQGPEFLTYFQNEAQLEKSRLLSDRFSAERPKGSFSTLEIQRTEQGDSAMYLCASSLWTTSSYEQYFGPGTRLTVT.

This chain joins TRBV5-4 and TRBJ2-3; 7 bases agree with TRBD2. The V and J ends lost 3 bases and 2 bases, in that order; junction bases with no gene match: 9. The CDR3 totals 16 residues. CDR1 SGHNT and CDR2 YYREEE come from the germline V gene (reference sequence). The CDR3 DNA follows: TGTGCCAGCAGCTGGAAAGTAGCGGGCCCCACAGATACGCAGTATTTT. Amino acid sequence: CASSWKVAGPTDTQYF.

The CDR3 DNA reads TGTGCCAGCAGCTCCGGGACTAGCGGAGATACGCAGTATTTT. Translating it yields CASSSGTSGDTQYF. This sequence joins TRBV7-9 and TRBJ2-3, with 11 bases matching TRBD2. Germline CDR1 and CDR2: SEHNR and FQNEAQ (reference sequence). CDR3 length: 14 residues. The V and J ends lost 4 bases and 5 bases, in that order; junction bases with no gene match: 2.

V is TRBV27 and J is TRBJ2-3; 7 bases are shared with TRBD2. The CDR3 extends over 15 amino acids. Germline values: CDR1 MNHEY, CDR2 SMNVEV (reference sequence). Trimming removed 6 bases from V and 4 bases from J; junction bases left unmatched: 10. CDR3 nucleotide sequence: TGTGCCAGCAGCCACTTGGGCGGGAGAGCAGATACGCAGTATTTT. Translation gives CASSHLGGRADTQYF.

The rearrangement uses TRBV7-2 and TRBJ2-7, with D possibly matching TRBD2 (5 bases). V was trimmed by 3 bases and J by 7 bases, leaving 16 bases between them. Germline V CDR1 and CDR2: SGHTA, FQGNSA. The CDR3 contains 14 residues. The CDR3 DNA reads TGTGCCAGCAGCTTTCGAGGGCGGGTTGTTGAGCAGTACTTC. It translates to CASSFRGRVVEQYF. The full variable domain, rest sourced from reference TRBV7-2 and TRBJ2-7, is GAGVSQSPSNKVTEKGKDVELRCDPISGHTALYWYRQSLGQGLEFLIYFQGNSAPDKSGLPSDRFSAERTGGSVSTLTIQRTQQEDSAVYLCASSFRGRVVEQYFGPGTRLTVT.

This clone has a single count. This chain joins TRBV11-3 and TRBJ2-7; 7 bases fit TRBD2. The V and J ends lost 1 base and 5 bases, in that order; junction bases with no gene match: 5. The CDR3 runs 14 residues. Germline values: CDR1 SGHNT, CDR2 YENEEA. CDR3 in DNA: TGTGCCAGCAGCTTAGGCGGGAGCTCGGACGAGCAGTACTTC. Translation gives CASSLGGSSDEQYF.

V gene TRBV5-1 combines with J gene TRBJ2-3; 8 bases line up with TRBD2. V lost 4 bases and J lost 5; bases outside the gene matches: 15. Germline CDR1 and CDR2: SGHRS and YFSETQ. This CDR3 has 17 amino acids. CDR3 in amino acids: CASSVISSGRGGDTQYF. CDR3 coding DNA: TGCGCCAGCAGCGTAATTTCCAGCGGGAGAGGTGGAGATACGCAGTATTTT.

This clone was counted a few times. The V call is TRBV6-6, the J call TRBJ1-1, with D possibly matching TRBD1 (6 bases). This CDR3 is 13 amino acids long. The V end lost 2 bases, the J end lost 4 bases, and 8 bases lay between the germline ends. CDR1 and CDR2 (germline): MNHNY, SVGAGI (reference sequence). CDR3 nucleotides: TGTGCCAGCAGTTACGCGGACAGCACTGAAGCTTTCTTT. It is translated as CASSYADSTEAFF.

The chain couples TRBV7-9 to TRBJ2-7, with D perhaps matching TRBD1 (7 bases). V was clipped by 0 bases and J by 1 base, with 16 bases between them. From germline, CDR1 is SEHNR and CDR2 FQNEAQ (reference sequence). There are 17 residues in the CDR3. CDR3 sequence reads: CASSLAQGGGRSYEQYF. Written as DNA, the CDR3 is TGTGCCAGCAGCTTAGCTCAGGGGGGAGGTAGATCCTACGAGCAGTACTTC.

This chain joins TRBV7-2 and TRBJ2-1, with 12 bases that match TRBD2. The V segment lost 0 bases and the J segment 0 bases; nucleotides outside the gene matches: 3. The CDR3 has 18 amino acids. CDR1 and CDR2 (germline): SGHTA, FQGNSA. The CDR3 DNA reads TGTGCCAGCAGCTTAGCGACTAGCGGGGGTAGCTCCTACAATGAGCAGTTCTTC. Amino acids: CASSLATSGGSSYNEQFF.

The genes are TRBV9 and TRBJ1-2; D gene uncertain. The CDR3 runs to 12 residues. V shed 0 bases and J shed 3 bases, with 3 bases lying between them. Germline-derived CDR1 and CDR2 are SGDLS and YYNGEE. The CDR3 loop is CASSVGDYGYTF. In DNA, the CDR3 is TGTGCCAGCAGCGTAGGAGACTATGGCTACACCTTC.

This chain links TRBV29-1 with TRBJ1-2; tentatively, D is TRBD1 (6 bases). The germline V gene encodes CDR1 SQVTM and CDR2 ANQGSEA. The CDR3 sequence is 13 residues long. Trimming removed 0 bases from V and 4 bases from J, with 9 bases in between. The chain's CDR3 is CSVEDRDTYGYTF. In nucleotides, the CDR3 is TGCAGCGTTGAAGACCGGGACACCTATGGCTACACCTTC. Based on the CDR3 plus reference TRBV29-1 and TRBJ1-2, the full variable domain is SAVISQKPSRDICQRGTSLTIQCQVDSQVTMMFWYRQQPGQSLTLIATANQGSEATYESGFVIDKFPISRPNLTFSTLTVSNMSPEDSSIYLCSVEDRDTYGYTFGSGTRLTVV.